The clone carrying this T cell receptor (beta chain) was counted a few times. This specimen belongs to a study of T cells in Graves' hyperthyroidism and ophthalmopathy. Amplification of TCR beta CDR3 regions used RNA as the template. HTBI primers were used for first-round RT-PCR of the TCR CDR3. TCRdb reprocessed the multiplex PCR reads with MiXCR, giving one entry per CDR3 protein. Of some 320,000 distinct CDR3 sequences in the sample, roughly 13% were seen once. The CDR3 has 13 amino acids. V lost 0 bases, J lost 2 bases, and 5 bases lay in between. Germline V gene sequence: CDR1 MGHRA, CDR2 YSYEKL. J is TRBJ2-7 and V is TRBV4-1, with D unresolved. The receptor was derived from a woman aged 40-49 years with Graves' ophthalmopathy. Sequencing was carried out using blood. The CDR3 DNA is TGCGCCAGCAGCCAAGATAGGACCTACGAGCAGTACTTC. Translated: CASSQDRTYEQYF.